This T cell receptor (beta chain) was profiled in a study of CD8 T cells in ankylosing spondylitis. Findings and caveats of the study: Disease-linked clones reportedly showed significant enrichment in matched ankylosing spondylitis synovial fluid. Seemingly distinctive of ankylosing spondylitis blood was a TCR beta motif formed by eight highly homologous variants.

Many counts were recorded for this clonotype. Its target is unknown. Generation of TCR beta libraries employed quantitative 5'-RACE incorporating molecular barcodes. In TCRdb, the 5' RACE reads were re-called with MiXCR into one record per CDR3 protein. The sample records about 220,000 distinct CDR3 sequences, approximately 7.4% being singletons. The sequence derives from a male donor with ankylosing spondylitis. Material: blood, either unsorted or a sorted T cell fraction (not recorded which).

The CDR3 region has the DNA TGTGCCAGCAGTACTGGGCGGGATGAAAAACTGTTTTTT. Protein sequence: CASSTGRDEKLFF. This chain connects TRBV12-3 or TRBV12-4 to TRBJ1-4; D remains unclear. The germline V and J ends were trimmed by 5 bases and 6 bases, with 10 bases remaining between them. The CDR3 extends over 13 amino acids.